This note documents a single T cell receptor beta chain sequence. This specimen belongs to a study of T cell changes during pregnancy in multiple sclerosis. The CDR3 has 17 amino acids. Trimming removed 0 bases from V and 2 bases from J; junction bases left unmatched: 8. Germline CDR1 reads SGDLS; CDR2 reads YYNGEE. Measured with immunoSEQ multiplex PCR; TCRdb has only the in-frame clones, and not every one. The data hold tens of thousands of clones, with around 94% observed a single time. This sequence originates from a female donor with multiple sclerosis, enrolled in a pregnancy study. The rearrangement joins TRBV9 to TRBJ2-3, with 8 bases that match TRBD2. This specimen was CD4+ T cells from peripheral blood mononuclear cells, taken in the third trimester of pregnancy. This CDR3 is CASSVDPGGDITDTQYF. CDR3 nucleotide sequence: TGTGCCAGCAGCGTAGATCCGGGGGGGGACATCACAGATACGCAGTATTTT.